One and the same sample provided the 13 T cell receptor beta chains below, sequenced in a study of vaccination effects on CD4 cells after COVID-19. Their antigens remain unidentified. The data were produced by immunoSEQ multiplex PCR, yet TCRdb's version contains in-frame clones alone and is incomplete. The sample holds more than 13,000 clones, 60% to 80% seen once. ViraFEST used viral peptide pools to expand antigen-specific CD4+ T cells before sequencing. Cells that had been cultured for about 10 days were the source of isolated CD4+ T cells. It was two doses of either the BNT162b2 or mRNA-1273 vaccine that participants received. The input for sequencing was CD4+ T cells from PBMCs cultured with HCoV-NL63 spike peptides, taken after COVID-19 vaccination. Receptor source: a human donor who received a COVID-19 vaccine.

The V gene is TRBV6-5, the J gene TRBJ1-6; a weak D match, TRBD1 (5 bases). This CDR3 is built from 13 residues. Germline CDR1 reads MNHEY; CDR2 reads SVGAGI. Trimming removed 6 bases at V and 9 bases at J, with 12 bases between. The CDR3 DNA reads TGTGCCAGCAGGCGGGACTCTACTTCACCCCTCCACTTT. Translated: CASRRDSTSPLHF.

The rearrangement uses TRBV30 and TRBJ2-6; tentatively, D is TRBD1 (6 bases). The CDR3 runs to 16 residues. Trimming pared 5 bases from V and 2 bases from J, leaving 16 bases between. Germline CDR1 is GTSNPN and CDR2 is SVGIG (reference sequence). The CDR3 reads CAWALPRTAGANVLTF. CDR3 bases: TGTGCCTGGGCCCTCCCGCGGACAGCTGGGGCCAACGTCCTGACTTTC.

V gene TRBV5-6 combines with J gene TRBJ2-7, with 7 bases lining up with TRBD2. The CDR3 runs 15 residues. Germline V gene data show CDR1 as SGHDT and CDR2 as YYEEEE. V was clipped by 0 bases and J by 2 bases; unmatched bases: 5. The CDR3 DNA reads as TGTGCCAGCAGCTTGGCCCCCGGGACTACCTACGAGCAGTACTTC. It translates to CASSLAPGTTYEQYF.

J is TRBJ1-4 and V is TRBV5-1; TRBD1 might be the D (6 bases). The CDR3 runs to 18 residues. V lost 2 bases and J 2 bases, leaving 19 bases between the germline ends. The germline V gene has CDR1 SGHRS and CDR2 YFSETQ. CDR3 DNA sequence: TGCGCCAGCAGCTTTGGTCGTCATCGGGGGGCGACTAATGAAAAACTGTTTTTT. Its protein product is CASSFGRHRGATNEKLFF.

The gene calls are TRBV28 and TRBJ2-3; either TRBD1 or TRBD2 may fit D (5 bases each). CDR1 is MDHEN, CDR2 SYDVKM, per germline. V lost 5 bases to trimming and J lost 2 bases, with 20 bases between them. CDR3 length equals 17 residues. The CDR3 protein is CASSPINLGTDTDTQYF. The CDR3 region has the DNA TGTGCCAGCAGTCCAATTAACCTCGGGACGGACACAGATACGCAGTATTTT.

The CDR3 sequence: CASTVDEKLFF. The CDR3 coding sequence is TGTGCCAGCACCGTGGATGAAAAACTGTTTTTT. This rearrangement joins TRBV2 to TRBJ1-4; D gene ambiguous. The CDR3 covers 11 residues. V was shortened by 7 bases and J by 6 bases, with 6 bases between the two germline ends. CDR1 is SNHLY and CDR2 is FYNNEI in the germline V gene.

The CDR3 nucleotides are TGCGCCAGCAGCCAAGGAGGCCGGGACGGAGAGACCCAGTACTTC. It codes for CASSQGGRDGETQYF. V gene TRBV4-1 combines with J gene TRBJ2-5; perhaps D is TRBD1 or TRBD2 (5 bases each). Trimming pared 1 base from V and 4 bases from J, leaving 13 bases between. Germline V CDR1 and CDR2: MGHRA, YSYEKL. The CDR3 loop spans 15 amino acids.

The chain carries TRBV3-1 (or the pseudogene TRBV3-2) and TRBJ1-6; weak D call: TRBD1 (5 bases). This CDR3 comprises 13 residues. Trimming removed 5 bases at V and 7 bases at J, with 9 bases between. Germline V gives CDR1 LGHDT, CDR2 YNNKEL (reference sequence). The CDR3 DNA follows: TGTGCCAGCAGCTCTTCAGGGAATTCACCCCTCCACTTT. Its protein product is CASSSSGNSPLHF.

V usage is TRBV6-5 and J usage is TRBJ2-4, with D perhaps matching TRBD2 (5 bases). Deletions cut 2 bases from V and 5 bases from J, with 16 bases between. From germline, CDR1 is MNHEY and CDR2 SVGAGI. CDR3 size: 16 residues. The CDR3 here is CASSYARILGENIQYF. CDR3 DNA: TGTGCCAGCAGTTACGCCCGAATATTGGGAGAAAACATTCAGTACTTC.

The chain joins TRBV5-1 to TRBJ2-7; no clear D. The germline V and J ends were trimmed by 3 bases and 6 bases, with 19 bases remaining between them. CDR3 length: 15 amino acids. Germline V CDR1 and CDR2: SGHRS, YFSETQ. Here the CDR3 DNA reads TGCGCCAGCAGCTCGGTGGAACCAACTACGAGCGAGCAGTACTTC. Translated, it gives CASSSVEPTTSEQYF.

This clone is a singleton in its sample. The genes are TRBV4-2 and TRBJ2-1; tentatively, D is TRBD1 (5 bases). CDR1 and CDR2 from the germline V gene are LGHNA and YNFKEQ. The CDR3 spans 17 residues. V was clipped by 0 bases and J by 0 bases, with 12 bases between them. CDR3 region: CASSQDYGASSYNEQFF. The CDR3 nucleotides read TGTGCCAGCAGCCAAGATTATGGGGCAAGCTCCTACAATGAGCAGTTCTTC.

The rearrangement links TRBV27 to TRBJ2-1; TRBD2 matches at 9 bases. J lost 6 bases, V lost 4 bases, and 19 bases had no gene match. Germline lookup yields CDR1 MNHEY and CDR2 SMNVEV (reference sequence). The CDR3 sequence is 19 residues long. The CDR3 region has the DNA TGTGCCAGCAGTTCAAACGGGGGCCTTAGCGGGAGAAGGAGCAATGAGCAGTTCTTC. It specifies CASSSNGGLSGRRSNEQFF.

The chain's CDR3 is CASSFQGSNQPQHF. The DNA of the CDR3 is TGTGCCAGCAGCTTTCAGGGCAGCAATCAGCCCCAGCATTTT. This chain uses TRBV5-5 with TRBJ1-5, with D possibly TRBD1 on 5 matching bases. Germline values: CDR1 SGHKS, CDR2 YYEKEE (reference sequence). V gave up 2 bases and J gave up 1 base, with 7 bases separating them. There are 14 residues in the CDR3.